Below are 14 T cell receptor beta chains sequenced from a single sample in a study of shared clonotypes between healthy human individuals. Using immunoSEQ multiplex PCR, the repertoire was profiled, and TCRdb retains in-frame clones only, with some absent. The table shows approximately 82,000 clones, with around 57% occurring only once. The sequencing input was memory CD8+ T cells sorted from blood. Subset noted: CD45RO+ cells pooled with CCR7-negative TemRA cells. The receptor source for this set is a young man in good health.

The rearrangement joins TRBV28 to TRBJ2-2; 13 bases map to TRBD2. The V and J ends lost 5 bases and 1 base, in that order; junction bases with no gene match: 10. Germline V gives CDR1 MDHEN, CDR2 SYDVKM. This CDR3 comprises 19 residues. The CDR3 DNA reads as TGTGCCAGCAGTGGGGAGGGACTAGCGGGATTTCAGAACACCGGGGAGCTGTTTTTT. Its protein product is CASSGEGLAGFQNTGELFF.

The chain links TRBV7-3 to TRBJ2-1; D is possibly TRBD1 or TRBD2 (5 bases each). This CDR3 comprises 14 residues. Trimming shortened V by 5 bases and J by 5 bases, and 13 bases separated the two germline ends. CDR1 is SGHTA, CDR2 FQGTGA, per germline. In DNA form, the CDR3 reads TGTGCCAGCAGCCCCGAGGGGTACAACAATGAGCAGTTCTTC. Protein: CASSPEGYNNEQFF. The whole variable domain, filled in from reference TRBV7-3 and TRBJ2-1, reads GAGVSQTPSNKVTEKGKYVELRCDPISGHTALYWYRQSLGQGPEFLIYFQGTGAADDSGLPNDRFFAVRPEGSVSTLKIQRTERGDSAVYLCASSPEGYNNEQFFGPGTRLTVL.

The V gene is TRBV27, the J gene TRBJ1-1; D is uncertain. This CDR3 contains 13 residues. Looked up from germline, CDR1 is MNHEY and CDR2 is SMNVEV (reference sequence). The V gene lost 6 bases and the J gene lost 1 base, with 9 bases spanning the gap. CDR3 loop: CASSLARNTEAFF. The CDR3 nucleotides are TGTGCCAGCAGCCTCGCGAGGAACACTGAAGCTTTCTTT.

This clone appeared many times. The gene calls are TRBV7-3 and TRBJ2-2, with 12 bases matching TRBD2. The CDR3 consists of 17 residues. Germline CDR1 SGHTA, CDR2 FQGTGA. V lost 6 bases to trimming and J lost 4 bases; unmatched junction nucleotides: 9. In nucleotides, the CDR3 is TGTGCCAGCAGACGAACAGGGGGACTAGCGGGCACCGGGGAGCTGTTTTTT. It yields the protein CASRRTGGLAGTGELFF.

The chain recombines TRBV29-1 with TRBJ2-7; 11 positions agree with TRBD1. Germline V gives CDR1 SQVTM, CDR2 ANQGSEA. With V trimmed by 2 bases and J by 2 bases, 17 bases remained unmatched. This CDR3 comprises 19 residues. The CDR3 region is CSVEFGLDRGLPGPYEQYF. CDR3 coding DNA: TGCAGCGTTGAATTTGGGCTGGACAGGGGGCTCCCAGGTCCCTACGAGCAGTACTTC.

The chain recombines TRBV28 with TRBJ2-7; TRBD1 aligns across 7 bases. This CDR3 contains 15 residues. From germline, CDR1 is MDHEN and CDR2 SYDVKM. The junction had 9 bases not matched to a gene; V was cut back by 5 bases and J by 2 bases. The CDR3, as DNA: TGTGCCAGCAGTGTCGACAGGGCGGAACCCTACGAGCAGTACTTC. Translating it yields CASSVDRAEPYEQYF.

This chain connects TRBV7-8 to TRBJ2-1; 10 bases are a match to TRBD2. The CDR3 is 16 residues long. The V gene end was trimmed by 0 bases and the J gene end by 7 bases; junction bases not matched to a gene: 6. Germline V gives CDR1 SGHVS, CDR2 FQNEAQ. This CDR3 reads CASSLAPSGSLNEQFF. The CDR3 nucleotides read TGTGCCAGCAGCTTAGCCCCTAGCGGGAGTTTAAATGAGCAGTTCTTC.

The V call is TRBV7-8, the J call TRBJ2-7; 8 positions agree with TRBD2. Germline values: CDR1 SGHVS, CDR2 FQNEAQ. The length of the CDR3 is 19 residues. Trimming cost V 1 base and J 2 bases; bases outside gene matches: 16. CDR3 DNA sequence: TGTGCCAGCAGCTTAGTGGGGGGAGTTCGAGCGGGAGAAGCCTACGAGCAGTACTTC. This translates into CASSLVGGVRAGEAYEQYF.

The CDR3: CASSYTTSSTDTQYF. The CDR3 DNA reads TGTGCCAGCAGTTACACAACTAGTAGCACAGATACGCAGTATTTT. The chain uses TRBV6-5 and TRBJ2-3; the D gene is possibly TRBD2 (5 bases). From germline, CDR1 is MNHEY and CDR2 SVGAGI. V lost 2 bases and J 0 bases, leaving 9 bases between the germline ends. The CDR3 is made up of 15 amino acids.

The rearrangement joins TRBV19 to TRBJ2-1; D gene uncertain. Trimming cost V 6 bases and J 2 bases, with 17 bases left between them. The CDR3 is 16 amino acids. The germline gives CDR1 LNHDA, CDR2 SQIVND (reference sequence). The CDR3 DNA reads as TGTGCCAGTAGCCTACTATCGGGTGATCCCTACAATGAGCAGTTCTTC. Translation: CASSLLSGDPYNEQFF.

The chain links TRBV18 to TRBJ2-2; D is perhaps TRBD1 (6 bases). Germline CDR1 and CDR2: KGHSH and LQKENI. This CDR3 contains 16 residues. V shed 5 bases and J shed 4 bases, with 17 bases lying between them. DNA of the CDR3: TGTGCCAGCTCAGAACAGGGATCGGTTGGCACCGGGGAGCTGTTTTTT. Amino acid sequence: CASSEQGSVGTGELFF.

This chain uses TRBV27 with TRBJ2-6; D not certain. CDR1 MNHEY and CDR2 SMNVEV come from the germline V gene (reference sequence). V was trimmed by 6 bases and J by 0 bases, leaving 3 bases between them. The CDR3 totals 13 residues. The CDR3 protein is CASSISGANVLTF. For the CDR3, the DNA is TGTGCCAGCAGCATCTCTGGGGCCAACGTCCTGACTTTC.

The rearrangement joins TRBV7-9 to TRBJ2-7, with D possibly being TRBD2 (6 bases). Germline CDR1 reads SEHNR; CDR2 reads FQNEAQ (reference sequence). The V end was cut by 5 bases, the J end by 5 bases, with 16 bases between. The CDR3 runs to 14 residues. The CDR3 loop is CASSGIRLVNEQYF. DNA of the CDR3: TGTGCCAGCAGCGGAATAAGACTAGTCAACGAGCAGTACTTC.

The V and J genes are TRBV25-1 and TRBJ2-7; 10 nucleotides match TRBD1. CDR3 length: 15 residues. Looked up from germline, CDR1 is MGHDK and CDR2 is SYGVNS. Losses at the gene ends were 1 base for V and 3 bases for J; bases not matched to a gene: 3. The CDR3 spells CASSEWTGGDYEQYF. The DNA for the CDR3 is TGTGCCAGCAGTGAATGGACAGGGGGAGACTACGAGCAGTACTTC.